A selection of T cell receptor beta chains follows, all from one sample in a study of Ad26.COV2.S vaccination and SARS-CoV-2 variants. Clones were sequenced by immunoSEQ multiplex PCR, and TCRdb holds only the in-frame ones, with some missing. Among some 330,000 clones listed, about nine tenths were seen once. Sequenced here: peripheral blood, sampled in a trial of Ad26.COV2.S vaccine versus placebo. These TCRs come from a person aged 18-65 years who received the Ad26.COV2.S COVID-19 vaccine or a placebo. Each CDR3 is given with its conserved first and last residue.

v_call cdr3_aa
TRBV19 CASSIRAAYGYTF
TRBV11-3 CASSLERVGDPNTEAFF
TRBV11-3 CASSLGQNEKLFF
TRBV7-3 CASSLNGLAGAVGEQFF
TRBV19 CASTDSSTGANTEAFF
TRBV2 CASKGSSSQGETQYF
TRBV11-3 CASSLLRGRTDTQYF
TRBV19 CASTPSWGVSHSEQYF
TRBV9 CASSVGRAYEQYF
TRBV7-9 CASSLVGGGMNEQYF
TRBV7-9 CASSLAALGNLDTQYF
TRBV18 CASSPRAEWEAFF
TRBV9 CASSEEDYTF
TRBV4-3 CASTYNRRGNSPLHF
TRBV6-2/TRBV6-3 CASSYNFGYGYTF
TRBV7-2 CASRARQLGYGYTF
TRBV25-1 CASSETLRAKNIQYF
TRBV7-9 CASSRDSRFEAFF
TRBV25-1 CASSGYFQETQYF
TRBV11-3 CASPCGGGSIGKKLFF
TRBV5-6 CASSLGQAQETQYF
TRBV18 CASSPGQGTPGAFF
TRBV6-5 CASSYSGYNTEAFF
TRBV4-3 CASSLDPGAPQQFF
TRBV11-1 CASSLGQGNTGELFF
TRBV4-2 CASSQVSLGPEAFF
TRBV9 CASSVEPTLGTGELFF
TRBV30 CAWSPGASGTDTQYF
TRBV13 CASSLRQGYGYTF
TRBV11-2 CASSSDIAKNIQYF
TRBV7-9 CASSRSTGGTGELFF
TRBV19 CASSNRDRGHPEAFF